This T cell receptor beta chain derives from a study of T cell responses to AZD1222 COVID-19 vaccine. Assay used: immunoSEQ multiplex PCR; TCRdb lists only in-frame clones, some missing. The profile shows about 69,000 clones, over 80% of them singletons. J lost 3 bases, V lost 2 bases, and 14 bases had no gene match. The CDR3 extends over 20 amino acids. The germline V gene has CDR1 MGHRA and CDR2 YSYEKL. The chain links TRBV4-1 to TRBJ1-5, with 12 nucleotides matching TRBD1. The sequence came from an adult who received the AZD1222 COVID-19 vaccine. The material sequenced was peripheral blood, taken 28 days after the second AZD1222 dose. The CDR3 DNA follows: TGCGCCAGCAGCCAATCGATTGGGACAGGGGGCGGGACTGTCAATCAGCCCCAGCATTTT. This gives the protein CASSQSIGTGGGTVNQPQHF.